This T cell receptor (delta chain) was profiled in a study of Vδ1+ human thymocytes. This clone was detected only a few times. The antigen is undetermined. Its ends do not fully match the called genes, so a read error is possible. This specimen includes other DNA sequences encoding the same CDR3. Germline lookup yields CDR1 TSWWSYY and CDR2 QGS. The CDR3 is made up of 20 amino acids. Overall study findings and caveats: Unlike peripheral blood Vdelta1+ controls, thymic delta-chain sequences included roughly 22% Vdelta2 and few Vdelta3. Thymic TRG and TRD repertoires appeared highly polyclonal.

The template was reverse-transcribed extracted RNA. Multiplex PCR used pooled V-gene forward primers and a constant-region reverse primer to amplify CDR3s. TCRdb ran CATT on the multiplex PCR reads. The sample holds 80,000 or so delta-chain clones; about 38% are singletons and the top ten take more than 0.25%. After alphabeta T cell depletion, CD3+ Vdelta1+ Vdelta2- thymocytes were sorted. The chain is built from TRDV1 and TRDJ1; 11 bases align to TRDD3. The sample comprised Vdelta1+ gamma-delta thymocytes from the thymus. Subset described: FACS-sorted CD3+ TCRalphabeta- TCRVdelta1+ TCRVdelta2- thymocytes. The TCR sequence derives from a boy younger than two who had congenital heart surgery. The DNA for the CDR3 is TGTGCCCTTGGTTCTTATTACTCCAATAACTGGGGGATAATCCGGCATAAACTCATCTTT. Translated: CALGSYYSNNWGIIRHKLIF.